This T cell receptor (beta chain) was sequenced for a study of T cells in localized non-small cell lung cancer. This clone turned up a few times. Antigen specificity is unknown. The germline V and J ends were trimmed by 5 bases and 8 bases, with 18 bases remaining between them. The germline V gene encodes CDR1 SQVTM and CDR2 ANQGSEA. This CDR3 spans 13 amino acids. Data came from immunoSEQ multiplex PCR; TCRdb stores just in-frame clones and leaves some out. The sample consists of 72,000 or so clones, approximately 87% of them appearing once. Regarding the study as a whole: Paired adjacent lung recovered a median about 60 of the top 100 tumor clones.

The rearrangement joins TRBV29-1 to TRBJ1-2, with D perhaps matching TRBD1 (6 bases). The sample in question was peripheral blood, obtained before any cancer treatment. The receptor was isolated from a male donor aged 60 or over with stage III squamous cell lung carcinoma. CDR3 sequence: CSVPPGGGGGYTF. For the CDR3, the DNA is TGCAGCGTTCCCCCCGGGGGGGGCGGCGGCTACACCTTC.